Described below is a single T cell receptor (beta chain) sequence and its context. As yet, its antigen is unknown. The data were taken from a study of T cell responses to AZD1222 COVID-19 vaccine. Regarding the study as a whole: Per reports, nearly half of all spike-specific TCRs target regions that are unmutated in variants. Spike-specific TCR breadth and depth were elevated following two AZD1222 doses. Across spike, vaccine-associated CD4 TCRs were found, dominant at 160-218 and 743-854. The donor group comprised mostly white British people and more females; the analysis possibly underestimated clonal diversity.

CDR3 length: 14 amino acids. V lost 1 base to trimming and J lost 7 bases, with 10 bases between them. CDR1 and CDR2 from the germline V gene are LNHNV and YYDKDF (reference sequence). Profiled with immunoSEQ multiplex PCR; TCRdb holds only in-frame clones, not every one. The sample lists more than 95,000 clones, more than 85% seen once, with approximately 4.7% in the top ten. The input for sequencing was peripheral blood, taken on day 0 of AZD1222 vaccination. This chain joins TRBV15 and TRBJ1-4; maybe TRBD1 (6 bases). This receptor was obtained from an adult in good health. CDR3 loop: CATSRGGGVEKLFF. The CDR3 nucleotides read TGTGCCACCAGCAGAGGAGGGGGGGTTGAAAAACTGTTTTTT. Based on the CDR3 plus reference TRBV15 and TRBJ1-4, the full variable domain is DAMVIQNPRYQVTQFGKPVTLSCSQTLNHNVMYWYQQKSSQAPKLLFHYYDKDFNNEADTPDNFQSRRPNTSFCFLDIRSPGLGDTAMYLCATSRGGGVEKLFFGSGTQLSVL.